Presented here are 7 T cell receptor beta chains from one specimen sequenced in a study of blood T cell repertoires in COVID-19. Clones were sequenced by immunoSEQ multiplex PCR, and TCRdb holds only the in-frame ones, with some missing. The table has around 300,000 clones, nearly 90% seen once. Sequencing was carried out using PBMCs or T cells enriched from blood (not recorded which). The receptors come from a woman younger than 30 with acute COVID-19.

The chain has TRBV28 and TRBJ1-4; 8 nucleotides line up with TRBD1. CDR1 MDHEN and CDR2 SYDVKM come from the germline V gene. CDR3 length: 14 amino acids. After removal of 6 bases from V and 3 bases from J, the junction contained 3 bases not matched to a gene. CDR3 bases: TGTGCCAGCAGCAGGACAGGGCCTAATGAAAAACTGTTTTTT. Translation: CASSRTGPNEKLFF.

The chain links TRBV5-6 to TRBJ1-1, with TRBD1 as a possible D gene (6 bases). The CDR3 covers 17 residues. Germline V gene lookup returns CDR1 SGHDT and CDR2 YYEEEE. V was pared by 0 bases and J by 11 bases, with 26 bases between. The DNA for the CDR3 is TGTGCCAGCAGCTTGGAACATTTCCTCGTCGGGGGGCGCTTGGCTTTCTTT. It codes for CASSLEHFLVGGRLAFF.

The chain employs TRBV5-1 and TRBJ2-4; D is unclear. Germline CDR1 is SGHRS and CDR2 is YFSETQ. Between the trimmed V and J ends, which lost 0 bases and 7 bases, there was a span of 8 bases. The CDR3 totals 13 residues. The DNA of the CDR3 is TGCGCCAGCAGCTTGGCCGTCGGGAACATTCAGTACTTC. As protein: CASSLAVGNIQYF.

The chain employs TRBV9 and TRBJ2-7; TRBD1 aligns across 7 bases. There are 15 residues in the CDR3. CDR1 is SGDLS, CDR2 YYNGEE, per germline. J gave up 3 bases and V 1 base, and 7 bases lay outside the gene matches. The CDR3 region is CASSVSGAGGYEQYF. As DNA, the CDR3 is TGTGCCAGCAGCGTATCCGGGGCAGGGGGCTACGAGCAGTACTTC.

The chain carries TRBV2 and TRBJ2-7; TRBD1 matches 8 bases. Germline V gene sequence: CDR1 SNHLY, CDR2 FYNNEI. This CDR3 is built from 14 residues. After removal of 7 bases from V and 3 bases from J, the junction contained 8 bases not matched to a gene. This chain's CDR3 is CASKSRDRYYEQYF. The CDR3 nucleotides are TGTGCCAGCAAATCCAGGGACAGGTACTACGAGCAGTACTTC.

The J gene is TRBJ2-1, the V gene TRBV5-1; 11 bases align to TRBD2. The CDR3 spans 16 residues. The germline V gene encodes CDR1 SGHRS and CDR2 YFSETQ. V lost 2 bases to trimming and J lost 2 bases; unmatched junction nucleotides: 3. CDR3 sequence: CASSFTSGSPYNEQFF. CDR3 coding DNA: TGCGCCAGCAGCTTCACTAGCGGGAGTCCCTACAATGAGCAGTTCTTC.

The chain links TRBV27 to TRBJ2-1; 9 bases line up with TRBD2. The germline V gene encodes CDR1 MNHEY and CDR2 SMNVEV (reference sequence). CDR3 size: 22 residues. Trimming removed 2 bases from V and 7 bases from J; junction bases left unmatched: 27. Here the CDR3 reads CASSLEDFPSAASPLAGNEQFF. The CDR3 nucleotides are TGTGCCAGCAGTTTAGAGGATTTTCCCAGCGCGGCCTCTCCTCTAGCGGGAAATGAGCAGTTCTTC.